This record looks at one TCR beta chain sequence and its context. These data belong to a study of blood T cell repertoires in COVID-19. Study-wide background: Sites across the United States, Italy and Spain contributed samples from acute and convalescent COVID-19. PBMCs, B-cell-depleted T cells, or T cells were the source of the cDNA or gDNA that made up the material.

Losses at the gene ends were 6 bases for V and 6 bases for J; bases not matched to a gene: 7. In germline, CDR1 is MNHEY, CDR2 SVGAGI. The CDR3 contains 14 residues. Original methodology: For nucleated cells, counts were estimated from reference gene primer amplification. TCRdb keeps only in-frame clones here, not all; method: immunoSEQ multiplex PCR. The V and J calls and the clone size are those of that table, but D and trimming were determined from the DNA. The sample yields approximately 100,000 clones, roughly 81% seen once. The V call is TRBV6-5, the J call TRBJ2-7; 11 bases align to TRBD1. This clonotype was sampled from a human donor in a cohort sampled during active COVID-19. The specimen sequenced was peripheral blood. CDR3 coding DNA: TGTGCCAGCAGCGGGACAGGGGGGCGGGTCGAGCAGTACTTC. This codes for CASSGTGGRVEQYF.